This T cell receptor (beta chain) stems from a study of OX40 agonist ivuxolimab in advanced cancers. TCRdb's copy holds only in-frame clones and misses some; the assay was immunoSEQ multiplex PCR. The data contain roughly 38,000 clones, approximately 80% of them singletons. The CDR3 length is 17 residues. Germline V gene data show CDR1 as MDHEN and CDR2 as SYDVKM. Germline trimming cut 7 bases from V and 4 bases from J; bases unmatched to any gene: 11. This material consisted of CD4+ or CD8+ T cells sorted from blood, taken in a trial of the OX40 agonist ivuxolimab. V is TRBV28 and J is TRBJ2-2; 11 bases match TRBD1. This clonotype was obtained from an adult with an advanced solid tumor such as melanoma, head and neck, liver or kidney cancer. In DNA, the CDR3 is TGTGCCAGCACTGGACAGGGGGCGCGACGTGGCACCGGGGAGCTGTTTTTT. Its protein product is CASTGQGARRGTGELFF.